This TCR beta chain emerged from a study of regulatory and conventional T cells in RAG deficiency. Study-wide findings and caveats: Omenn patients showed >90% Treg-Tconv overlap and shorter CDR3 lengths. RAG-deficient patients showed markedly lower Shannon entropy and higher Simpson indices than control T-cell subsets.

The CDR3 is made up of 13 amino acids. In regard to this clone: Its antigen remains unidentified.

Blood CD4+ CD25-high CD127-low regulatory T cells supplied the genomic DNA template. TCRdb's table, derived via immunoSEQ multiplex PCR, lists solely in-frame clones and lacks some. The data hold roughly 11,000 clones, with approximately 93% observed a single time. This same sample was also part of a study on regulatory T cells. As that study records: Primers: 52 TRBV forward and 13 TRBJ reverse. Regulatory T cells showed the strongest V-J pair restriction and V/J gene skewing among patient repertoires.

Sequencing was carried out using CD127- CD25+ CD4+ Tregs sorted from blood. The genes are TRBV21-1 and TRBJ2-7; the DNA was not used to check the table's D call, TRBD2. TRBV21-1 is flagged as a pseudogene. This TCR came from a human donor in good health. The CDR3 sequence: CASSASEAYEQYF. CDR3 nucleotides: TGTGCCAGCAGCGCCAGCGAAGCCTACGAGCAGTACTTC.